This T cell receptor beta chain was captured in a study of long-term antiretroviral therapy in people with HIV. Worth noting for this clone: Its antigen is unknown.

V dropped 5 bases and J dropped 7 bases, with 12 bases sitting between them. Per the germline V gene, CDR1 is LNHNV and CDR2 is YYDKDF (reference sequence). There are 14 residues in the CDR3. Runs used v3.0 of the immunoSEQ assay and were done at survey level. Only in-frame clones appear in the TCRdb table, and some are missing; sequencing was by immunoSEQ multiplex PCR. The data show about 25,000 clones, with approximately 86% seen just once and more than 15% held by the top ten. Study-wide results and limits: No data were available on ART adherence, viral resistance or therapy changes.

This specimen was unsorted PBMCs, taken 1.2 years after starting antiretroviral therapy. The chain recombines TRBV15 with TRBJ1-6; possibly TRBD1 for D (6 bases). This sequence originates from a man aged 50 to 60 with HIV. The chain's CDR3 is CATSEGGANSPLHF. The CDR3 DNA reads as TGTGCCACCAGCGAGGGGGGGGCGAATTCACCCCTCCACTTT. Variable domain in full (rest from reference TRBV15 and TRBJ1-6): DAMVIQNPRYQVTQFGKPVTLSCSQTLNHNVMYWYQQKSSQAPKLLFHYYDKDFNNEADTPDNFQSRRPNTSFCFLDIRSPGLGDTAMYLCATSEGGANSPLHFGNGTRLTVT.